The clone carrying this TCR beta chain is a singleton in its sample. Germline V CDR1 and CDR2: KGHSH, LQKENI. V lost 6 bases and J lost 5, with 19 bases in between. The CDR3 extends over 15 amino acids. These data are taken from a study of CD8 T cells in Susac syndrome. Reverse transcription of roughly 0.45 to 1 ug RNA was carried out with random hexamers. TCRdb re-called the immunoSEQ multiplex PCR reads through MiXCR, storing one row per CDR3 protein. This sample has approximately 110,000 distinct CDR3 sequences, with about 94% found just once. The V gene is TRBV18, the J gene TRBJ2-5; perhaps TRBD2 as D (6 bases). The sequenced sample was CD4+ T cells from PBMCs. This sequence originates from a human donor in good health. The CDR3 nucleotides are TGTGCCAGCTCCCTACTGGGAGGAGGACGGGAGACCCAGTACTTC. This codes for CASSLLGGGRETQYF.